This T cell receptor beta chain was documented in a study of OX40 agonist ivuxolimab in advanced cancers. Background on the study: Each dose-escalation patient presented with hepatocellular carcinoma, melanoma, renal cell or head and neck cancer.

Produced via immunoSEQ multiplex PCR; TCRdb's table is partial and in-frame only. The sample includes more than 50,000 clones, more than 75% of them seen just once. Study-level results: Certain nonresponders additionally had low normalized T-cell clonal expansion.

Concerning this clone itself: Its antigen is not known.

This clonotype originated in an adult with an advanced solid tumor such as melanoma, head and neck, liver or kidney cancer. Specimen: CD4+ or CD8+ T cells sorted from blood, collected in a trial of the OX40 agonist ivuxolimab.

CDR3 region: CSVRGEDSRSGNTIYF. The CDR3 coding sequence is TGCAGCGTTCGGGGGGAAGACTCCCGCTCTGGAAACACCATATATTTT. The chain combines TRBV29-1 with TRBJ1-3; the D gene is possibly TRBD1 (5 bases). The V end lost 5 bases, the J end lost 0 bases, and 17 bases lay between the germline ends. The CDR3 has 16 amino acids. Germline V gene sequence: CDR1 SQVTM, CDR2 ANQGSEA.